The clone carrying this T cell receptor (beta chain) was recorded many times. What it recognizes is unknown. MiXCR was run by TCRdb on the 5' RACE reads, yielding one entry per CDR3 protein. The repertoire holds fewer than 250,000 distinct CDR3 sequences, with more than 9% as singletons. The V end was cut by 3 bases, the J end by 4 bases, with 10 bases between. Germline CDR1 and CDR2: MDHEN and SYDVKM. The CDR3 consists of 14 residues. The data were obtained in a study of CD8 T cells in ankylosing spondylitis. Study findings and constraints: What seemed typical of ankylosing spondylitis blood was a TCR beta motif built from several highly homologous variants.

The chain has TRBV28 and TRBJ2-4; perhaps TRBD2 as D (6 bases). Material: blood, either unsorted or a sorted T cell fraction (not recorded which). The receptor comes from a male donor with ankylosing spondylitis or in good health (not recorded which). CDR3 region: CASSLGGIKNIQYF. CDR3 bases: TGTGCCAGCAGTTTGGGAGGAATTAAAAACATTCAGTACTTC.